This T cell receptor (beta chain) was captured by sequencing in a study of blood T cell repertoires in COVID-19. The CDR3 loop spans 14 amino acids. The V end was cut by 5 bases, the J end by 6 bases, with 17 bases between. Germline V gives CDR1 LNHDA, CDR2 SQIVND (reference sequence). TCRdb's copy holds only in-frame clones and misses some; the assay was immunoSEQ multiplex PCR. The data show fewer than 250,000 clones, roughly 80% seen once. The origin of this receptor is a man in his thirties or forties with active or convalescent COVID-19. J is TRBJ2-7 and V is TRBV19; possibly TRBD1 for D (6 bases). Sequences were obtained from peripheral blood. CDR3 coding DNA: TGTGCCAGTAGTGTCTTACAGGGCCTAGGCGAGCAGTACTTC. Amino acids: CASSVLQGLGEQYF.